These 7 T cell receptor beta chains were all obtained from the same sample, sequenced in a study of T cell changes during pregnancy in multiple sclerosis. Using immunoSEQ multiplex PCR, the repertoire was profiled, and TCRdb retains in-frame clones only, with some absent. This repertoire shows about 49,000 clones, 90% to 95% found once; its top ten account for about 5.5%. The source material was CD8+ T cells from peripheral blood mononuclear cells, sampled before pregnancy. The receptors were sampled from a female donor with multiple sclerosis, enrolled in a pregnancy study.

This chain links TRBV14 with TRBJ2-5, with D unresolved. This CDR3 has 17 amino acids. With 5 bases removed from V and 2 bases from J, the gap between germline ends came to 21 bases. In germline, CDR1 is SGHDN, CDR2 FVKESK. The CDR3 loop reads CASSLGSGFPIQETQYF. The CDR3 region has the DNA TGTGCCAGCAGCTTAGGTTCCGGGTTTCCGATACAAGAGACCCAGTACTTC.

The V gene is TRBV7-6, the J gene TRBJ1-2, with 12 bases lining up with TRBD1. V dropped 5 bases and J dropped 4; count of bases not matched to a gene: 8. Germline V gives CDR1 SGHVS, CDR2 FNYEAQ. The CDR3 runs 16 residues. The CDR3 region has the DNA TGTGCCAGCAGCACCGGGACAGGGGGCGGTCGCTATGGCTACACCTTC. As protein: CASSTGTGGGRYGYTF.

The gene calls are TRBV27 and TRBJ1-5; possibly TRBD1 for D (5 bases). V lost 8 bases and J lost 6, with 20 bases in between. CDR1 MNHEY and CDR2 SMNVEV come from the germline V gene (reference sequence). This CDR3 region has 15 residues. DNA for the CDR3: TGTGCCAGCCGGAGAAGCATGGGGCGCGCTCAGCCCCAGCATTTT. It encodes CASRRSMGRAQPQHF.

The chain couples TRBV2 to TRBJ1-2; D is unclear. V was pared by 3 bases and J by 0 bases, with 11 bases between. Germline CDR1 is SNHLY and CDR2 is FYNNEI. The CDR3 sequence is 15 residues long. The CDR3 DNA sequence: TGTGCCAGCAGTGAGGAGGTGACGGCTAACTATGGCTACACCTTC. This codes for CASSEEVTANYGYTF.

This chain's CDR3 is CASSLHPGGAGGTYEQYF. The CDR3 coding sequence is TGTGCCAGCAGCTTACACCCGGGAGGTGCGGGAGGTACCTACGAGCAGTACTTC. The chain has TRBV7-8 and TRBJ2-7; 8 nucleotides line up with TRBD2. The germline CDR1 and CDR2 sequences are SGHVS and FQNEAQ. The CDR3 is 18 residues long. Trimming took 2 bases from V and 2 from J; bases not matched to a gene: 14.

The V and J genes are TRBV6-4 and TRBJ2-3; possible D gene TRBD2, 5 bases. Trimming removed 6 bases from V and 2 bases from J, with 15 bases in between. Germline V gene data show CDR1 as MRHNA and CDR2 as SNTAGT. The CDR3 runs 15 residues. The CDR3 DNA sequence: TGTGCCAGCAGCAATTACGGAGGTTTCACAGATACGCAGTATTTT. Amino acids: CASSNYGGFTDTQYF.

V gene TRBV27 combines with J gene TRBJ2-4, with TRBD2 matching over 11 bases. Germline V gives CDR1 MNHEY, CDR2 SMNVEV (reference sequence). J lost 7 bases, V lost 4 bases, and 12 bases had no gene match. The CDR3 runs 17 residues. The CDR3 coding sequence is TGTGCCAGCAGTTCTCTCGGGACTAGCGGCCTCGGGAACATTCAGTACTTC. It translates to CASSSLGTSGLGNIQYF.